This T cell receptor beta chain was found in a study of OX40 agonist ivuxolimab in advanced cancers. The wider study: Patients were treated with intravenous ivuxolimab, dosed at 0.01 to 10 mg/kg and infused every 2 weeks. Patients with prior anti-PD-1, anti-PD-L1 or anti-CTLA-4 therapy were eligible; about 41% had some. Three individuals attained partial responses, comprising one hepatocellular carcinoma case and two cutaneous melanoma cases.

The CDR3 extends over 17 amino acids. Only in-frame clones appear in the TCRdb table, and some are missing; sequencing was by immunoSEQ multiplex PCR. The table has about 100,000 clones, about nine tenths seen once. In its sample, this clone was seen once. Peripheral blood came from all dose cohorts at three timepoints. The gene calls are TRBV12-2 and TRBJ2-7; TRBD2, as called in the table, went unchecked against the DNA. TRBV12-2 is flagged as a pseudogene. This sequence was found in an adult with an advanced solid tumor such as melanoma, head and neck, liver or kidney cancer. The sequencing here drew on CD4+ or CD8+ T cells sorted from blood, taken in a trial of the OX40 agonist ivuxolimab. DNA of the CDR3: TGTGCAAGTCGCTTAGACCTTGGAACAGCCGGGGCGGGAGAGCAGTACTTC. This encodes CASRLDLGTAGAGEQYF.